Given below is one T cell receptor beta chain in context. The sample is drawn from a study of CD8+ T cells in alopecia areata. Described treatment: oral pan-JAK inhibitor, 5-10 mg twice daily. The CDR3 has 12 amino acids. Between the trimmed V and J ends, which lost 5 bases and 3 bases, there was a span of 8 bases. CDR1 and CDR2 (germline): SGHNT, YENEEA. Extraction and reverse transcription of RNA yielded cDNA as the sequencing template. Clones were sequenced by immunoSEQ multiplex PCR, and TCRdb holds only the in-frame ones, with some missing. The data hold under 150,000 clones, with around 56% observed a single time.

The rearrangement joins TRBV11-3 to TRBJ2-7; D not certain. The source material was CD4+ T cells sorted from blood, sampled at week 4, from a patient treated with tofacitinib. The source is a human donor with alopecia areata. The DNA for the CDR3 is TGTGCCAGCAGCCTTAGCAGCTACGAGCAGTACTTC. The encoded protein is CASSLSSYEQYF.